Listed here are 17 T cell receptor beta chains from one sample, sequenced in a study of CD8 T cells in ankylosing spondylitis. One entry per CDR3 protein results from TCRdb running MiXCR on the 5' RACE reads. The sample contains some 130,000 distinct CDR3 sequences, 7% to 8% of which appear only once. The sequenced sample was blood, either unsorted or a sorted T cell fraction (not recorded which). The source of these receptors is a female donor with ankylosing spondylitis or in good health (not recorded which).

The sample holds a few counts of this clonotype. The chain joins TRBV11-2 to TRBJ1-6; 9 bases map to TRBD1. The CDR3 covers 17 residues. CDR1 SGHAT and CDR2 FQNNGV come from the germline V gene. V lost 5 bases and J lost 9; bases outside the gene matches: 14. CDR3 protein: CASSPLRGTGIISPLHF. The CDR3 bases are TGTGCCAGCAGCCCCCTTAGAGGGACAGGGATCATTTCACCCCTCCACTTT.

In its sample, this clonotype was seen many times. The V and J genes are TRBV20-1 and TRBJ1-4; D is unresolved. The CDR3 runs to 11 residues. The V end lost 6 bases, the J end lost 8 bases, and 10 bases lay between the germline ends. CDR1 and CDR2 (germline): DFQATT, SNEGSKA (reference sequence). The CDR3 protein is CSAFTGEKLFF. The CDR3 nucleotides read TGCAGTGCATTCACGGGAGAAAAACTGTTTTTT.

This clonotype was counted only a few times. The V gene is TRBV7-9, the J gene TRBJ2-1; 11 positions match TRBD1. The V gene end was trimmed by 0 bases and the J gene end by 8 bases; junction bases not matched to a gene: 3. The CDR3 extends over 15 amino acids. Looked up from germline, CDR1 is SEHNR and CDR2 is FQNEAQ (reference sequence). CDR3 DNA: TGTGCCAGCAGCTTAGCGGGACAGGGGGTCGATGAGCAGTTCTTC. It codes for CASSLAGQGVDEQFF.

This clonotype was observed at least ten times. This CDR3 reads CASSVGAVAKNIQYF. The CDR3 DNA sequence: TGTGCCAGCAGCGTAGGGGCAGTAGCCAAAAACATTCAGTACTTC. The rearrangement links TRBV9 to TRBJ2-4; D uncertain. The germline V gene has CDR1 SGDLS and CDR2 YYNGEE. The V end lost 0 bases, the J end lost 0 bases, and 7 bases lay between the germline ends. CDR3 length: 15 residues.

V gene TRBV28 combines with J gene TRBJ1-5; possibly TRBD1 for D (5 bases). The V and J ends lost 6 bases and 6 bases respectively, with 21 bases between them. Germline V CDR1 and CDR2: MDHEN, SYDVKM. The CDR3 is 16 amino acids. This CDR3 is CASRVLGPFGVQPQHF. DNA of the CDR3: TGTGCCAGCAGAGTTTTGGGACCGTTCGGTGTTCAGCCCCAGCATTTT.

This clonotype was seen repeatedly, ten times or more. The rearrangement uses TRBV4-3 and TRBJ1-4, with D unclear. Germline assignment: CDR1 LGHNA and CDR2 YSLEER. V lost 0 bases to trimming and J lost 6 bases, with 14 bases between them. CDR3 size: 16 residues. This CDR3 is CASSQDLPPVDEKLFF. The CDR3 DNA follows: TGCGCCAGCAGCCAAGATTTGCCTCCGGTAGATGAAAAACTGTTTTTT.

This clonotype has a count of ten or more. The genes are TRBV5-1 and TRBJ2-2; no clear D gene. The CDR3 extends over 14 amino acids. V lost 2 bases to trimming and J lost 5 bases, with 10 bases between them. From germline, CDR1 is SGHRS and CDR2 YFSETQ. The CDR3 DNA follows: TGCGCCAGCAGCTTTGTGACTGGGACCGGGGAGCTGTTTTTT. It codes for CASSFVTGTGELFF.

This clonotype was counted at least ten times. The CDR3 nucleotides read TGTGCCAGCAGCTTAGCGCCGGGCGTAGAGGAAAAACTGTTTTTT. The encoded protein is CASSLAPGVEEKLFF. The chain has TRBV7-2 and TRBJ1-4; no clear D gene. Germline assignment: CDR1 SGHTA and CDR2 FQGNSA. V was clipped by 0 bases and J by 8 bases, with 13 bases between them. The CDR3 runs to 15 residues.

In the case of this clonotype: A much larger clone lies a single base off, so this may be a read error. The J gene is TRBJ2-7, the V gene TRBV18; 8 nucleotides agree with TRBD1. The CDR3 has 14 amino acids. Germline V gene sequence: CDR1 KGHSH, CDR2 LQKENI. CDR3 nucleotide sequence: TGTGCCAGCTCAAGGACAGGGAGTGGCTACGAGCAGTGCTTC. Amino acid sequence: CASSRTGSGYEQCF.

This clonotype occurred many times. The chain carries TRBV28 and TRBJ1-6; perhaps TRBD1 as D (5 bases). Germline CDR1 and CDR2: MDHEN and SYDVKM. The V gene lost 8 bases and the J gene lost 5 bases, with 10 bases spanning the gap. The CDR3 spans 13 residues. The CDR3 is CASRDVDNSPLHF. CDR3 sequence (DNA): TGTGCCAGCCGGGACGTGGATAATTCACCCCTCCACTTT.

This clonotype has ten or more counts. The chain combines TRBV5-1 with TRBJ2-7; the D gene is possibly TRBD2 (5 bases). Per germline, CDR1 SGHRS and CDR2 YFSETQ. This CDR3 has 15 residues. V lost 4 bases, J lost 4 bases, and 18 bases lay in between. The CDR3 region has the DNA TGCGCCAGCAGCACAAACCCGCTAGCCCTTTACGAGCAGTACTTC. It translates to CASSTNPLALYEQYF.

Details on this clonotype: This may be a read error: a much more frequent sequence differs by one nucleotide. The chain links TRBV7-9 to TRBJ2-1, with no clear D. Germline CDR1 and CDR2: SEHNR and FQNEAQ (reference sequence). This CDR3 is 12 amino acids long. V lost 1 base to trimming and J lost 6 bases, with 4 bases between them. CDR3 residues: CASSLVANEQFF. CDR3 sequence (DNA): TGTGCCAGCAGCTTAGTGGCCAATGAGCAGTTCTTC.

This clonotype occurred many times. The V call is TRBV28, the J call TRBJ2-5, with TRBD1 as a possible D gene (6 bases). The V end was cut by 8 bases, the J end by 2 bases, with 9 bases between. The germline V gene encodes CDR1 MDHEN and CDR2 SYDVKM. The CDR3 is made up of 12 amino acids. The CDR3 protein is CASGTSQETQYF. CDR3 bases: TGTGCCAGCGGGACATCACAAGAGACCCAGTACTTC. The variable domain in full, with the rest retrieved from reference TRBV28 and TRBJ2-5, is DVKVTQSSRYLVKRTGEKVFLECVQDMDHENMFWYRQDPGLGLRLIYFSYDVKMKEKGDIPEGYSVSREKKERFSLILESASTNQTSMYLCASGTSQETQYFGPGTRLLVL.

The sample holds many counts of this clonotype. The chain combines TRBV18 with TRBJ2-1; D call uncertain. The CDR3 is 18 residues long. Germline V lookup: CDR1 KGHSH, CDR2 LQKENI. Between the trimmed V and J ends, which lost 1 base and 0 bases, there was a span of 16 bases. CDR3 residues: CASSPLPQGSSSYNEQFF. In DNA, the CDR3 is TGTGCCAGCTCACCACTTCCACAAGGTTCCAGCTCCTACAATGAGCAGTTCTTC.

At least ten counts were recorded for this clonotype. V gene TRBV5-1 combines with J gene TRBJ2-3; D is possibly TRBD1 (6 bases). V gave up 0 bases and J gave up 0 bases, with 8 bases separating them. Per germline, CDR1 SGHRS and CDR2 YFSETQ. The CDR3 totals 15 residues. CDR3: CASSLGTVSTDTQYF. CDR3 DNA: TGCGCCAGCAGCTTGGGGACAGTAAGCACAGATACGCAGTATTTT.

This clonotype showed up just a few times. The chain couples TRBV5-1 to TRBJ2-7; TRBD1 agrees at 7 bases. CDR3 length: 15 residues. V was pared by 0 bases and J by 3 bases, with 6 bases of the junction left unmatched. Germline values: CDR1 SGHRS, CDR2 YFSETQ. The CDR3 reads CASSLEGTARYEQYF. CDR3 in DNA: TGCGCCAGCAGCTTGGAGGGGACAGCGCGCTACGAGCAGTACTTC.

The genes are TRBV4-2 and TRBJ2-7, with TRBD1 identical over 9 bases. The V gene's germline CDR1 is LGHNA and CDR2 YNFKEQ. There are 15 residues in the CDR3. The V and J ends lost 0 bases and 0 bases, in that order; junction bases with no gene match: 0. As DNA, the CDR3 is TGTGCCAGCAGCCAAGAGACAGGGGGCTCCTACGAGCAGTACTTC. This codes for CASSQETGGSYEQYF.